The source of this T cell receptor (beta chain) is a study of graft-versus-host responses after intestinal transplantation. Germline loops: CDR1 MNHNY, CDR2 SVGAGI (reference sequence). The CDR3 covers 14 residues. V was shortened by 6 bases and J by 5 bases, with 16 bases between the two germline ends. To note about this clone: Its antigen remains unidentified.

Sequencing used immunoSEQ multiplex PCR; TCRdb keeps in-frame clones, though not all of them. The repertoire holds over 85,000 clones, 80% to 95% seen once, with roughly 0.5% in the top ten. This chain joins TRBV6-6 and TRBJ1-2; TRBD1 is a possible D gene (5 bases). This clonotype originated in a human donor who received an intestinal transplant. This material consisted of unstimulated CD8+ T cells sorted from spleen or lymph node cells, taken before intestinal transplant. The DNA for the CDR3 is TGTGCCAGCAGCACCGGGACGGTTAATTATGGCTACACCTTC. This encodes CASSTGTVNYGYTF.